Below, 28 T cell receptor beta chains from the same sample are listed, as sequenced in a study of shared clonotypes between healthy human individuals. The method was immunoSEQ multiplex PCR; TCRdb's version includes in-frame clones alone and lacks a portion of them. The data contain about 1.5 million clones, about 98% of them singletons. Sequencing input: naive CD4+ T cells sorted from blood. The subset denotes: CD45RA+ positively selected. All receptors come from a man under 40 in good health.

The rearrangement joins TRBV6-1 to TRBJ2-7, with D possibly TRBD1 on 6 matching bases. This CDR3 has 16 amino acids. Germline values: CDR1 MNHNS, CDR2 SASEGT. The ends were cut back, 0 bases at V and 3 bases at J, with 15 bases in the middle. The CDR3 protein is CASSEAARAGDYEQYF. The CDR3 coding sequence is TGTGCCAGCAGTGAAGCGGCGAGGGCAGGGGACTACGAGCAGTACTTC.

The genes are TRBV29-1 and TRBJ1-1; 10 bases fit TRBD1. This CDR3 spans 12 amino acids. Trimming cost V 6 bases and J 5 bases; bases outside gene matches: 3. Germline CDR1 SQVTM, CDR2 ANQGSEA. As DNA, the CDR3 is TGCAGCGTGGGACAGGGGTTTACTGAAGCTTTCTTT. Its translation is CSVGQGFTEAFF.

This chain joins TRBV2 and TRBJ2-1, with 7 positions matching TRBD1. This CDR3 comprises 15 residues. Trimming cost V 8 bases and J 7 bases; bases outside gene matches: 14. Germline V gene sequence: CDR1 SNHLY, CDR2 FYNNEI. The chain's CDR3 is CASGNRGINRNEQFF. The CDR3 coding sequence is TGTGCCAGCGGTAACAGGGGTATTAATCGGAATGAGCAGTTCTTC.

In its sample, this clone was seen once. The CDR3 protein is CVTGERPEETQYF. The CDR3 nucleotides read TGTGTCACAGGGGAGCGGCCCGAAGAGACCCAGTACTTC. The chain links TRBV7-9 to TRBJ2-5, with TRBD1 matching over 7 bases. This CDR3 is 13 amino acids long. Germline values: CDR1 SEHNR, CDR2 FQNEAQ (reference sequence).

This chain connects TRBV9 to TRBJ2-2, with 11 nucleotides matching TRBD2. The CDR3 sequence is 18 residues long. The germline V gene encodes CDR1 SGDLS and CDR2 YYNGEE. The V gene end was trimmed by 2 bases and the J gene end by 3 bases; junction bases not matched to a gene: 9. CDR3 DNA sequence: TGTGCCAGCAGCGTCGCTTCTAGCGGGAGGACGCACACCGGGGAGCTGTTTTTT. This encodes CASSVASSGRTHTGELFF.

The genes are TRBV5-4 and TRBJ2-4; D might be TRBD2 (5 bases). V lost 4 bases and J lost 0, with 14 bases in between. This CDR3 comprises 16 residues. In germline, CDR1 is SGHNT, CDR2 YYREEE (reference sequence). In DNA form, the CDR3 reads TGTGCCAGCAGCCCTGGCGGGTTACTAGCCAAAAACATTCAGTACTTC. Residues: CASSPGGLLAKNIQYF.

This chain links TRBV9 with TRBJ1-2, with D perhaps matching TRBD1 (5 bases). Germline V gene lookup returns CDR1 SGDLS and CDR2 YYNGEE. This CDR3 is built from 12 residues. Trimming removed 3 bases at V and 10 bases at J, with 13 bases between. For the CDR3, the DNA is TGTGCCAGCAGCGCAACCCGGGACCCCTACACCTTC. Its protein product is CASSATRDPYTF.

This chain uses TRBV18 with TRBJ2-1, with TRBD1 matching over 10 bases. This CDR3 comprises 14 residues. Trimming took 1 base from V and 6 from J; bases not matched to a gene: 0. CDR1 is KGHSH and CDR2 is LQKENI in the germline V gene. CDR3 residues: CASSPRDRGNEQFF. The CDR3 DNA is TGTGCCAGCTCACCACGGGACAGGGGCAATGAGCAGTTCTTC.

The chain recombines TRBV7-2 with TRBJ2-5, with unresolved D. Germline lookup yields CDR1 SGHTA and CDR2 FQGNSA. V was cut by 4 bases and J by 1 base, with 10 bases left in between. The CDR3 runs to 14 residues. In DNA form, the CDR3 reads TGTGCCAGCAGCTCGAGCCTTGGCCAAGAGACCCAGTACTTC. It encodes CASSSSLGQETQYF.

V is TRBV28 and J is TRBJ2-7; TRBD2 matches 9 bases. Unmatched junction bases numbered 5, after V lost 5 bases and J lost 3 bases. The CDR3 contains 14 residues. Germline assignment: CDR1 MDHEN and CDR2 SYDVKM. The CDR3 protein is CASSLAGFYYEQYF. The CDR3 coding sequence is TGTGCCAGCAGTCTAGCGGGGTTCTACTACGAGCAGTACTTC.

The V call is TRBV7-2, the J call TRBJ2-1, with D uncertain. Trimming removed 3 bases from V and 1 base from J, with 10 bases in between. There are 15 residues in the CDR3. Germline lookup yields CDR1 SGHTA and CDR2 FQGNSA. As DNA, the CDR3 is TGTGCCAGCAGCTTTTCGGGTCTATCCTACAATGAGCAGTTCTTC. This encodes CASSFSGLSYNEQFF.

The genes are TRBV7-2 and TRBJ1-5; D gene unclear. V lost 1 base to trimming and J lost 5 bases, with 6 bases between them. Germline CDR1 and CDR2: SGHTA and FQGNSA. This CDR3 has 13 residues. Here the CDR3 DNA reads TGTGCCAGCAGCTTAGTCTTTGATCAGCCCCAGCATTTT. This translates into CASSLVFDQPQHF.

The chain carries TRBV6-5 and TRBJ1-1, with D possibly matching TRBD1 (6 bases). Trimming pared 3 bases from V and 4 bases from J, leaving 18 bases between. CDR1 is MNHEY, CDR2 SVGAGI, per germline. This CDR3 contains 16 residues. In DNA form, the CDR3 reads TGTGCCAGCAGTTATCTCAGTGTCTCGGGGGCCACTGAAGCTTTCTTT. Residues: CASSYLSVSGATEAFF.

This clone was seen a single time. The chain links TRBV18 to TRBJ2-3; the match to TRBD2 covers 14 bases. The CDR3 is 16 amino acids. Trimming cost V 6 bases and J 4 bases; bases outside gene matches: 6. Germline V gives CDR1 KGHSH, CDR2 LQKENI. The CDR3 bases are TGTGCCAGCTCTCGGGGACTAGCGGGAGTTGCAGATACGCAGTATTTT. Translated, it gives CASSRGLAGVADTQYF.

This clone showed up just once. This chain joins TRBV2 and TRBJ1-5, with D unclear. The germline V gene has CDR1 SNHLY and CDR2 FYNNEI. The CDR3 extends over 14 amino acids. V was clipped by 5 bases and J by 1 base, with 9 bases between them. CDR3 loop: CASSNEGSNQPQHF. The DNA for the CDR3 is TGTGCCAGCAGTAACGAAGGAAGCAATCAGCCCCAGCATTTT. The variable domain in full, completed from reference TRBV2 and TRBJ1-5, reads EPEVTQTPSHQVTQMGQEVILRCVPISNHLYFYWYRQILGQKVEFLVSFYNNEISEKSEIFDDQFSVERPDGSNFTLKIRSTKLEDSAMYFCASSNEGSNQPQHFGDGTRLSIL.

V gene TRBV10-3 combines with J gene TRBJ2-7; 9 bases map to TRBD2. The length of the CDR3 is 15 residues. V lost 0 bases to trimming and J lost 5 bases; unmatched junction nucleotides: 5. Germline CDR1 is ENHRY and CDR2 is SYGVKD. The CDR3 is CAISESRREGDEQYF. The DNA for the CDR3 is TGTGCCATCAGTGAGTCCCGGCGGGAGGGTGACGAGCAGTACTTC.

V is TRBV7-3 and J is TRBJ2-3; D is unresolved. Germline values: CDR1 SGHTA, CDR2 FQGTGA. The V end lost 5 bases, the J end lost 2 bases, and 11 bases lay between the germline ends. This CDR3 has 14 amino acids. The CDR3 loop reads CASSKNSATDTQYF. DNA for the CDR3: TGTGCCAGCAGCAAAAATTCAGCCACAGATACGCAGTATTTT.

This clone was detected only once. This sequence joins TRBV19 and TRBJ2-3; D possibly uses TRBD1 or TRBD2 (5 bases each). Per germline, CDR1 LNHDA and CDR2 SQIVND (reference sequence). This CDR3 comprises 15 residues. Trimming took off 7 bases at V and 2 bases at J, with 16 bases between the two ends. CDR3 sequence (DNA): TGTGCCAGTACCACCGGGACCCAATACACAGATACGCAGTATTTT. Protein product: CASTTGTQYTDTQYF.

The chain recombines TRBV9 with TRBJ2-1, with 15 bases aligning to TRBD2. The ends lost 0 bases at V and 4 bases at J; junction bases unmatched: 2. The germline CDR1 and CDR2 sequences are SGDLS and YYNGEE. The CDR3 runs 17 residues. This chain's CDR3 is CASSVGTSGREYNEQFF. The CDR3 DNA is TGTGCCAGCAGCGTAGGGACTAGCGGGAGGGAATACAATGAGCAGTTCTTC. Full variable domain (outside the CDR3, taken from reference TRBV9 and TRBJ2-1): DSGVTQTPKHLITATGQRVTLRCSPRSGDLSVYWYQQSLDQGLQFLIQYYNGEERAKGNILERFSAQQFPDLHSELNLSSLELGDSALYFCASSVGTSGREYNEQFFGPGTRLTVL.

This clone is a singleton in its sample. The chain joins TRBV7-2 to TRBJ2-5; 7 nucleotides line up with TRBD1. V shed 11 bases, J shed 2 bases, and the junction held 8 bases outside the gene matches. Germline CDR1 is SGHTA and CDR2 is FQGNSA. The CDR3 has 13 residues. This CDR3 is CAATRDRQETQYF. The DNA for the CDR3 is TGTGCCGCCACGAGGGACAGACAAGAGACCCAGTACTTC.

The gene calls are TRBV6-6 and TRBJ2-1; D unclear. Per germline, CDR1 MNHNY and CDR2 SVGAGI (reference sequence). The CDR3 is 12 residues long. Trimming pared 4 bases from V and 6 bases from J, leaving 7 bases between. The CDR3 DNA reads as TGTGCCAGCAGTTTTGTTTCCAATGAGCAGTTCTTC. Translated, it gives CASSFVSNEQFF.

The table lists this clone with a count of one. This chain links TRBV19 with TRBJ2-1, with TRBD2 matching over 10 bases. The CDR3 covers 12 residues. Germline V gene sequence: CDR1 LNHDA, CDR2 SQIVND (reference sequence). Trimming at V came to 5 bases and at J to 15 bases, leaving 7 bases not matched to a gene. CDR3: CASSSGTSDRFF. CDR3 nucleotide sequence: TGTGCCAGTAGTTCCGGGACTAGCGATCGGTTCTTC.

This chain joins TRBV13 and TRBJ2-7; 7 nucleotides line up with TRBD2. Germline loops: CDR1 PRHDT, CDR2 FYEKMQ (reference sequence). CDR3 size: 14 residues. Germline trimming cut 5 bases from V and 2 bases from J; bases unmatched to any gene: 6. The DNA of the CDR3 is TGTGCCAGCAGCCGCAGCGGGACCCCCTACGAGCAGTACTTC. Amino acid sequence: CASSRSGTPYEQYF.

The V gene is TRBV7-8, the J gene TRBJ2-7, with 7 bases aligning to TRBD1. CDR1 SGHVS and CDR2 FQNEAQ come from the germline V gene. The CDR3 loop spans 14 amino acids. J lost 3 bases, V lost 1 base, and 3 bases had no gene match. This chain's CDR3 is CASSLGRTGYEQYF. As DNA, the CDR3 is TGTGCCAGCAGCTTAGGCCGGACAGGCTACGAGCAGTACTTC.

In regard to this clone: The sample carries other DNA sequences with the same CDR3. The chain employs TRBV5-1 and TRBJ2-2; D is unresolved. This CDR3 region has 13 residues. In germline, CDR1 is SGHRS, CDR2 YFSETQ. Trimming took off 2 bases at V and 6 bases at J, with 8 bases between the two ends. The CDR3 sequence is CASSLVGSGELFF. The CDR3 bases are TGCGCCAGCAGCTTAGTCGGGTCCGGGGAGCTGTTTTTT. The variable domain in full, completed from reference TRBV5-1 and TRBJ2-2, reads KAGVTQTPRYLIKTRGQQVTLSCSPISGHRSVSWYQQTPGQGLQFLFEYFSETQRNKGNFPGRFSGRQFSNSRSEMNVSTLELGDSALYLCASSLVGSGELFFGEGSRLTVL.

The chain has TRBV18 and TRBJ1-2, with TRBD1 as a possible D gene (6 bases). V was cut by 3 bases and J by 2 bases, with 10 bases left in between. The CDR3 totals 14 residues. The germline V gene encodes CDR1 KGHSH and CDR2 LQKENI. CDR3 loop: CASSPTGSNYGYTF. CDR3 DNA sequence: TGTGCCAGCTCACCTACAGGGTCCAACTATGGCTACACCTTC.

This chain joins TRBV11-3 and TRBJ2-1, with D perhaps TRBD2 (5 bases). CDR1 is SGHNT and CDR2 is YENEEA in the germline V gene. Trimming stripped 6 bases from V and 5 bases from J, with 20 bases between. The CDR3 is 16 residues long. For the CDR3, the DNA is TGTGCCAGCAGTCGATCCCTACCGGACGGGAACAATGAGCAGTTCTTC. Translating gives CASSRSLPDGNNEQFF.

The chain employs TRBV14 and TRBJ1-1; perhaps TRBD1 as D (5 bases). CDR1 and CDR2 from the germline V gene are SGHDN and FVKESK. This CDR3 spans 13 amino acids. Trimming took 5 bases from V and 2 from J, leaving 9 bases between them. The CDR3 is CASSWGPNTEAFF. In DNA form, the CDR3 reads TGTGCCAGCAGCTGGGGCCCAAACACTGAAGCTTTCTTT.